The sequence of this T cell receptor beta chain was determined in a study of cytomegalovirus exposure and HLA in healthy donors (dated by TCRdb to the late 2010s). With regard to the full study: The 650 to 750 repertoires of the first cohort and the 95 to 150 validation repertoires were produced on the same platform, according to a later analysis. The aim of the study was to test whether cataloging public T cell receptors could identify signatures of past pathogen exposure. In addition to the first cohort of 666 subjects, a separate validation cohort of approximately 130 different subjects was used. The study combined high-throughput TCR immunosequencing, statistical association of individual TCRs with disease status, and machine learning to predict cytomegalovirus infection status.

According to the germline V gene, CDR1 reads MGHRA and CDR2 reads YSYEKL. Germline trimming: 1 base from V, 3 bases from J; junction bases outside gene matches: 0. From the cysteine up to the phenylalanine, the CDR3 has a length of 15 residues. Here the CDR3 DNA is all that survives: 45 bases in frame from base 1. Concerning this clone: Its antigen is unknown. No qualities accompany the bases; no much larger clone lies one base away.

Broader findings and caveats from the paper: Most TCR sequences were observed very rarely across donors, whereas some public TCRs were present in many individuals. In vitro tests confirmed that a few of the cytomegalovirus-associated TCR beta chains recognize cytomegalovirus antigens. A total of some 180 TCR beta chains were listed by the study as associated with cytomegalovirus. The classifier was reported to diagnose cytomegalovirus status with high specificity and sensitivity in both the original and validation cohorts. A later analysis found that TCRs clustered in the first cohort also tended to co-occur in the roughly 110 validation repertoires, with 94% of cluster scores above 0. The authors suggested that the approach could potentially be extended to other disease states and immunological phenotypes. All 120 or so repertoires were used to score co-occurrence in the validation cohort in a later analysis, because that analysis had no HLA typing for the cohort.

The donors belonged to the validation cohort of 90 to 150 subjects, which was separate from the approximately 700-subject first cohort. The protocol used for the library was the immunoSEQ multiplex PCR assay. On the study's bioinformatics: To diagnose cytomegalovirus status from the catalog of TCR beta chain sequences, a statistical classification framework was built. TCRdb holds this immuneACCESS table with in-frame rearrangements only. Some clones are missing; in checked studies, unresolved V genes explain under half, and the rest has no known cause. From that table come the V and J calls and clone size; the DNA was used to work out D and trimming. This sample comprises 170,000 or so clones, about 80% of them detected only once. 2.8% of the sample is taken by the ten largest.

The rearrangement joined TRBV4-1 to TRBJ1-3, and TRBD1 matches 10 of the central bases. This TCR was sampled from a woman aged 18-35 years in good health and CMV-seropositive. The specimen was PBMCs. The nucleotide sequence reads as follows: TGCGCCAGCAGCCAAGGGACAGGGGGTGGAAACACCATATATTTT. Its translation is CASSQGTGGGNTIYF.